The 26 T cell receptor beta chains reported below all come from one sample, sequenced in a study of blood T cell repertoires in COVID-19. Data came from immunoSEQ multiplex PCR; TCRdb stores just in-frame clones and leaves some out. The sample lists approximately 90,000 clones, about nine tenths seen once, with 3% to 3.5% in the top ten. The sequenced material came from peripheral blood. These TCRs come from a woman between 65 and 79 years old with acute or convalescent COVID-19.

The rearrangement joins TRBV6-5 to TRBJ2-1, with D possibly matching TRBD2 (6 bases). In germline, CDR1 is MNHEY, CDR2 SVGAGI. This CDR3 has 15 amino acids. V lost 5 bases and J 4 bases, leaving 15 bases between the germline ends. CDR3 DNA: TGTGCCAGCAGTCCATCCGGGACTGCTTACAATGAGCAGTTCTTC. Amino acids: CASSPSGTAYNEQFF.

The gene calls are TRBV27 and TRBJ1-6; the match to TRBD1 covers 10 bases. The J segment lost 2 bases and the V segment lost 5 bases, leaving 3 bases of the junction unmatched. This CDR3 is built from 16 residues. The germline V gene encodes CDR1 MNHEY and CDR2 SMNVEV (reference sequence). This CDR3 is CASSRTGGPYNSPLHF. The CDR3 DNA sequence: TGTGCCAGCAGTCGGACAGGGGGTCCCTATAATTCACCCCTCCACTTT.

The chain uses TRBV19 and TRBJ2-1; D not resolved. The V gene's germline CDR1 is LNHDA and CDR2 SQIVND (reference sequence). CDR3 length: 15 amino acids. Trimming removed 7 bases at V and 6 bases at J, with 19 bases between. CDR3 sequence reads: CASTPAGPGLNEQFF. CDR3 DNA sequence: TGTGCCAGTACCCCCGCCGGCCCAGGTCTCAATGAGCAGTTCTTC. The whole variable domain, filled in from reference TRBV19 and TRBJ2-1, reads DGGITQSPKYLFRKEGQNVTLSCEQNLNHDAMYWYRQDPGQGLRLIYYSQIVNDFQKGDIAEGYSVSREKKESFPLTVTSAQKNPTAFYLCASTPAGPGLNEQFFGPGTRLTVL.

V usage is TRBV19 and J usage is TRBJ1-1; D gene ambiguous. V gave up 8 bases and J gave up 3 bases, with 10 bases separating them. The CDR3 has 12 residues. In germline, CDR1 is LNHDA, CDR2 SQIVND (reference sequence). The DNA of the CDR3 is TGTGCCAGTGGGCGGGATTACACTGAAGCTTTCTTT. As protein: CASGRDYTEAFF.

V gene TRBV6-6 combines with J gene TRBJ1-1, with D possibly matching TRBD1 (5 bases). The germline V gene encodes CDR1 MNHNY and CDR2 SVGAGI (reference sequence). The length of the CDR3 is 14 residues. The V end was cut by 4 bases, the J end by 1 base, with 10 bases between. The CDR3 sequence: CASSSPTENTEAFF. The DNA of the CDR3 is TGTGCCAGCAGTTCCCCGACAGAGAACACTGAAGCTTTCTTT.

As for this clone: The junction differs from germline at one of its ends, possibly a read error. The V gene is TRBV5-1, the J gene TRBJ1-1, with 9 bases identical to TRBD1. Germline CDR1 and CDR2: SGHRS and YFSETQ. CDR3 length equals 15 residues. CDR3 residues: CASRLAVTGGHEAFF. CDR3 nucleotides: TGCGCCAGCAGATTGGCGGTGACAGGGGGGCATGAAGCTTTCTTT.

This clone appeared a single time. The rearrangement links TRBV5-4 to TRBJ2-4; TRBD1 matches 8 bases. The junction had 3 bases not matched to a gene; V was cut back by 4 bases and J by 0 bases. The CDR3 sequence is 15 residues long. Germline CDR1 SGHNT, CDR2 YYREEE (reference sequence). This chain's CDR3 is CASSQTGVAKNIQYF. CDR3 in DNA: TGTGCCAGCAGCCAGACAGGGGTAGCCAAAAACATTCAGTACTTC. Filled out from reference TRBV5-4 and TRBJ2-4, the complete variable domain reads ETGVTQSPTHLIKTRGQQVTLRCSSQSGHNTVSWYQQALGQGPQFIFQYYREEENGRGNFPPRFSGLQFPNYSSELNVNALELDDSALYLCASSQTGVAKNIQYFGAGTRLSVL.

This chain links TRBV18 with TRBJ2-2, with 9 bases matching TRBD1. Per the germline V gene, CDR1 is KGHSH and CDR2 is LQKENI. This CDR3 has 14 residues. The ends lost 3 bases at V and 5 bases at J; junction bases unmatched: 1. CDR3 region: CASSPGQGTGELFF. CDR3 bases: TGTGCCAGCTCACCGGGACAGGGAACCGGGGAGCTGTTTTTT.

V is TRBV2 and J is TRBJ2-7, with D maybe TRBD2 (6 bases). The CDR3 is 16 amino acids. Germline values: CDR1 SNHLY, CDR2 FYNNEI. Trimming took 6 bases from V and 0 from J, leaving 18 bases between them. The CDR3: CASREDGSSFSYEQYV. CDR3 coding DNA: TGTGCCAGCAGGGAGGACGGGAGTTCTTTCTCCTACGAGCAGTACGTC.

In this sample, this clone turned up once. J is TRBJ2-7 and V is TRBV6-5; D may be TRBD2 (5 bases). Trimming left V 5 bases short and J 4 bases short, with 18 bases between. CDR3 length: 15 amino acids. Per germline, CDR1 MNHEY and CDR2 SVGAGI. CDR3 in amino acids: CASSPRWGVPYEQYF. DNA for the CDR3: TGTGCCAGCAGTCCCCGTTGGGGAGTCCCTTACGAGCAGTACTTC.

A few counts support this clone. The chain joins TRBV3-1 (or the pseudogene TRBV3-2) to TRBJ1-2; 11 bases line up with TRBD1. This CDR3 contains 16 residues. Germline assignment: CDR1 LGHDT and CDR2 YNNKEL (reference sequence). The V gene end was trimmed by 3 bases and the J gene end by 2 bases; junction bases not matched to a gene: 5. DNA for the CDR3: TGTGCCAGCAGCCACCGGGGACAGGGGGGGAACTATGGCTACACCTTC. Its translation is CASSHRGQGGNYGYTF.

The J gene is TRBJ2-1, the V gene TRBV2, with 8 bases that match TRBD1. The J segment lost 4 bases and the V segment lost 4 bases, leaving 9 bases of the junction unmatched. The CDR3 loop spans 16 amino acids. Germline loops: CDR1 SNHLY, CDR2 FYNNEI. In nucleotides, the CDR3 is TGTGCCAGCAGTGGGATTGACAGGGGTGGGTACAATGAGCAGTTCTTC. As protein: CASSGIDRGGYNEQFF.

CDR3 protein: CASSIGAEGGAFF. The DNA for the CDR3 is TGTGCCAGTAGTATCGGGGCCGAGGGAGGCGCTTTCTTT. V gene TRBV19 combines with J gene TRBJ1-1, with TRBD1 as a possible D gene (5 bases). V lost 3 bases, J lost 11 bases, and 16 bases lay in between. From germline, CDR1 is LNHDA and CDR2 SQIVND (reference sequence). The CDR3 consists of 13 residues.

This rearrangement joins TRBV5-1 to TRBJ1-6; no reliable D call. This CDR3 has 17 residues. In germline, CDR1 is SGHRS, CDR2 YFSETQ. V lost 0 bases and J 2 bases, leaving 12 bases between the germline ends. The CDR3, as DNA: TGCGCCAGCAGCTTGGCCCCACTTGACACCTATAATTCACCCCTCCACTTT. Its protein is CASSLAPLDTYNSPLHF. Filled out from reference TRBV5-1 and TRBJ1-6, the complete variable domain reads KAGVTQTPRYLIKTRGQQVTLSCSPISGHRSVSWYQQTPGQGLQFLFEYFSETQRNKGNFPGRFSGRQFSNSRSEMNVSTLELGDSALYLCASSLAPLDTYNSPLHFGNGTRLTVT.

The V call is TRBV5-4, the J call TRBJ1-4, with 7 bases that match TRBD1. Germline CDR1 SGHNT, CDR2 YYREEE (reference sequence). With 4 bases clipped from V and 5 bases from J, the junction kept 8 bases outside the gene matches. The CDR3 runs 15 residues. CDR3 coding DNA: TGTGCCAGCAGCGAAGTGACAGGGAGGAATGAAAAACTGTTTTTT. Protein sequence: CASSEVTGRNEKLFF.

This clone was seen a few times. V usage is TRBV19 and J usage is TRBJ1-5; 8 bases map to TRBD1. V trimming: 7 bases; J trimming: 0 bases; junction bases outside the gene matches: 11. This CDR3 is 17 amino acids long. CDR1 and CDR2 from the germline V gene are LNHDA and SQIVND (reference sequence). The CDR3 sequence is CASIFIEDRDSNQPQHF. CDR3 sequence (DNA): TGTGCCAGTATCTTTATAGAGGACAGGGATAGCAATCAGCCCCAGCATTTT.

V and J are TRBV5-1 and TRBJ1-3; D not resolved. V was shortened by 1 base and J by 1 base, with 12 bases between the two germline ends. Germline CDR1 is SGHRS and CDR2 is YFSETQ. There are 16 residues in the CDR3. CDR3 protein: CASSLSGLNSGNTIYF. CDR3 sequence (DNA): TGCGCCAGCAGCTTGTCCGGACTAAATTCTGGAAACACCATATATTTT.

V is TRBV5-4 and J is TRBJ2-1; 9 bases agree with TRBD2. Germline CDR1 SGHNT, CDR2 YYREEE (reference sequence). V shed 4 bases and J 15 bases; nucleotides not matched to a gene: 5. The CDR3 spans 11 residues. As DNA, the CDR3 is TGTGCCAGCAGCAATAGCGGGAGCGCGTTCTTC. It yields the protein CASSNSGSAFF.

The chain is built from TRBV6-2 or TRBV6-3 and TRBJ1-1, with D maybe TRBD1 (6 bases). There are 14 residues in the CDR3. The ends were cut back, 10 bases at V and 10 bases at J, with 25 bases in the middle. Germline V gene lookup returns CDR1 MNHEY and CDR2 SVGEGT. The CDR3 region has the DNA TGTGCCACCACCCCTACTGCGACAGGTCTCCGAGCTTTCTTT. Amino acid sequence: CATTPTATGLRAFF.

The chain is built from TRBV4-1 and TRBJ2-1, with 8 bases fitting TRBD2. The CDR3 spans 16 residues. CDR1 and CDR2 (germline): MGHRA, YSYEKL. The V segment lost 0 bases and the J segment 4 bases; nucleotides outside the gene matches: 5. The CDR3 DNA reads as TGCGCCAGCAGCCAAGAGTTCGCGGGGGGATACAATGAGCAGTTCTTC. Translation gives CASSQEFAGGYNEQFF.

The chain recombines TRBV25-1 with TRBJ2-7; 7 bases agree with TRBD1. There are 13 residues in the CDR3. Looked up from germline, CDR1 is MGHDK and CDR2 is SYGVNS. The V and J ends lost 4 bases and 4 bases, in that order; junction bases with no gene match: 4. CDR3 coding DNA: TGTGCCAGCAGTGGCAGGGGGTCGTACGAGCAGTACGTC. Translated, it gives CASSGRGSYEQYV.

Here the CDR3 reads CASSKMGHQLAVSYEQYF. CDR3 DNA sequence: TGTGCCAGCAGCAAGATGGGACACCAACTAGCGGTCTCCTACGAGCAGTACTTC. The rearrangement links TRBV27 to TRBJ2-7; TRBD2 matches 8 bases. Trimming cost V 6 bases and J 0 bases; bases outside gene matches: 16. Germline CDR1 and CDR2: MNHEY and SMNVEV (reference sequence). The CDR3 contains 18 residues.

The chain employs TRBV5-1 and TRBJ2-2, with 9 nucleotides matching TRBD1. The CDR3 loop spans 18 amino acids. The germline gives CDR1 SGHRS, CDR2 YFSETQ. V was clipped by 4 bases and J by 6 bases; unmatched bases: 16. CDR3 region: CASSDSTDRGIRAGELFF. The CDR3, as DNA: TGCGCCAGCAGCGACTCGACGGACAGGGGAATTAGAGCCGGGGAGCTGTTTTTT.

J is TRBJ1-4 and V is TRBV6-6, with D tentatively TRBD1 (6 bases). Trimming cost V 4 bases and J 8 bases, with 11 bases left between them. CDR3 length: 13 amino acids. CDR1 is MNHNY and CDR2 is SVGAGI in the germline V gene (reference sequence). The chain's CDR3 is CASSWGGSEKLFF. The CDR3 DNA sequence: TGTGCCAGCAGTTGGGGGGGCTCAGAAAAACTGTTTTTT.

This CDR3 reads CASSSGTKNTIYF. In nucleotides, the CDR3 is TGTGCCAGCTCATCGGGGACAAAAAACACCATATATTTT. The J gene is TRBJ1-3, the V gene TRBV18, with D possibly TRBD1 on 6 matching bases. This CDR3 is built from 13 residues. V lost 5 bases and J lost 6, with 11 bases in between. Germline CDR1 and CDR2: KGHSH and LQKENI.

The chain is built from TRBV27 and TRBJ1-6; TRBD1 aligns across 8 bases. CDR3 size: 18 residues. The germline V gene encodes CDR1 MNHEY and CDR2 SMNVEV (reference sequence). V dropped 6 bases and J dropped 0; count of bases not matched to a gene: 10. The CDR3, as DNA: TGTGCCAGCAGGTTAACTCAGGGGGCTGGCTCCTATAATTCACCCCTCCACTTT. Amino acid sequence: CASRLTQGAGSYNSPLHF.